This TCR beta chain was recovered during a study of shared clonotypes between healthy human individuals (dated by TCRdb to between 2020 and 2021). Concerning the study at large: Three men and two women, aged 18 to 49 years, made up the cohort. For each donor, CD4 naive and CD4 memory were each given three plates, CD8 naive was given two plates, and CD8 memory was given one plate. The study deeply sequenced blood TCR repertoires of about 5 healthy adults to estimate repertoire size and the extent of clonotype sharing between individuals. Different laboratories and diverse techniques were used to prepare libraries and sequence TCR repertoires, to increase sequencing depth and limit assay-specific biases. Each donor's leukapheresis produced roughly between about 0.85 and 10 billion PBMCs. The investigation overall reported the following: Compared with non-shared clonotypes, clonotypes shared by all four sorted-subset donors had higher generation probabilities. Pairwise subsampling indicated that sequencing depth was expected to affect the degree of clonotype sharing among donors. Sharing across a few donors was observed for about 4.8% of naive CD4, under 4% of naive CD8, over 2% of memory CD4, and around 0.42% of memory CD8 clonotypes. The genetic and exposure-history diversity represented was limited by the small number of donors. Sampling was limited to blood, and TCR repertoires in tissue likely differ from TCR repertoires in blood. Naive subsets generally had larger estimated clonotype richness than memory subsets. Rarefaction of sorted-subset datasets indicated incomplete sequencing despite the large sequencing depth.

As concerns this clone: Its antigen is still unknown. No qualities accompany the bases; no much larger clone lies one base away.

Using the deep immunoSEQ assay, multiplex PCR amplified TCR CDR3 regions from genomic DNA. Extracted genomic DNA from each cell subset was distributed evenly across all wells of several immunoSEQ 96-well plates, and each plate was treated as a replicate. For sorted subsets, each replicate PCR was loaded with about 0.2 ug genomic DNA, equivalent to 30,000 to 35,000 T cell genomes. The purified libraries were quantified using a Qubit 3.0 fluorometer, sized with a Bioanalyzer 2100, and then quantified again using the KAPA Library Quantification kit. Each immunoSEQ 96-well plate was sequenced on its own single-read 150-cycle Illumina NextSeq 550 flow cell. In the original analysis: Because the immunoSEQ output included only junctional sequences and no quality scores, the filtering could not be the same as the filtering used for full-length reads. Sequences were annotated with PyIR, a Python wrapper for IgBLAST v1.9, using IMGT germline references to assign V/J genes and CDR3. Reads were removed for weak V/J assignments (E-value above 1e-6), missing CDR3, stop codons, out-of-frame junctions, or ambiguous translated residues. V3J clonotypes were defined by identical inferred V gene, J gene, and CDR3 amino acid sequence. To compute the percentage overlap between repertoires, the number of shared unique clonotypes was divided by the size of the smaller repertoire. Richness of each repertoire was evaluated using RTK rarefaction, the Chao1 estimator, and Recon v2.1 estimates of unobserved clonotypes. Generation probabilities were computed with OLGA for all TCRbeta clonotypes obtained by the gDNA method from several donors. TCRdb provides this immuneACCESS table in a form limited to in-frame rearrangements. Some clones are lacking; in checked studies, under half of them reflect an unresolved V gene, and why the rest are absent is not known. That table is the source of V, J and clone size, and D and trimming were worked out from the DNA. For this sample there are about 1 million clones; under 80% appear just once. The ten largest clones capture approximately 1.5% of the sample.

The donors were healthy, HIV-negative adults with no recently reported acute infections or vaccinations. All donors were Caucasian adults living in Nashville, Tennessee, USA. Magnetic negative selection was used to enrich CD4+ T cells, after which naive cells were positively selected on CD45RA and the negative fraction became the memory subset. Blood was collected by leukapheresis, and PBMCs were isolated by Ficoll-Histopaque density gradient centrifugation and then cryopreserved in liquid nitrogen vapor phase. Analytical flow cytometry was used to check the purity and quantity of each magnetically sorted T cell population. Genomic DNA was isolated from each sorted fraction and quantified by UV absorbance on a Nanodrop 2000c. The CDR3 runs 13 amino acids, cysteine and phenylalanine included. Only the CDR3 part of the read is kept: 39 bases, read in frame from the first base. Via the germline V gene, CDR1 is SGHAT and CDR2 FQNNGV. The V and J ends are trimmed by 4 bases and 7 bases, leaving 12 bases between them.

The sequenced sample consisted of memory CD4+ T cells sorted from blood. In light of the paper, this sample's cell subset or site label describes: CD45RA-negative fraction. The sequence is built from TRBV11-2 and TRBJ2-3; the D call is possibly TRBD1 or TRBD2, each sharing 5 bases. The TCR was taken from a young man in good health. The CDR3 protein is CASSSDSGYTQYF. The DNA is TGTGCCAGCAGCTCTGACAGCGGTTATACGCAGTATTTT. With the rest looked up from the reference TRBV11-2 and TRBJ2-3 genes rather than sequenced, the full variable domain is EAGVAQSPRYKIIEKRQSVAFWCNPISGHATLYWYQQILGQGPKLLIQFQNNGVVDDSQLPKDRFSAERLKGVDSTLKIQPAKLEDSAVYLCASSSDSGYTQYFGPGTRLTVL.